The 25 T cell receptor beta chains in this list originate from one sample, sequenced in a study of identical twins. A single record per CDR3 protein comes from TCRdb applying MiXCR to the 5' RACE reads. The sample lists under 300,000 distinct CDR3 sequences; about 8% were seen once. The same sample was also studied in work on yellow fever vaccine responses in identical twins.

The sample consisted of CD8+ T cells sorted from blood. Receptors were obtained from a woman aged 18-30 years in good health.

This clonotype was counted a few times. This chain uses TRBV4-2 with TRBJ2-5; a weak D match, TRBD2 (6 bases). Germline V CDR1 and CDR2: LGHNA, YNFKEQ. V lost 4 bases and J 5 bases, leaving 23 bases between the germline ends. CDR3 size: 17 residues. The DNA for the CDR3 is TGTGCCAGCAGCCCCTGGTGGCCTCCGGGGGTGGTGGAGACCCAGTACTTC. Encoded protein: CASSPWWPPGVVETQYF.

This clonotype was picked up a small number of times. The chain joins TRBV11-2 to TRBJ2-7; D might be TRBD1 or TRBD2, each matching 5 bases. Germline V lookup: CDR1 SGHAT, CDR2 FQNNGV. This CDR3 comprises 16 residues. V dropped 4 bases and J dropped 9 bases, with 25 bases sitting between them. The CDR3 region has the DNA TGTGCCAGCAGCTGGAAACGGGACCGTCCTTGGGTTTGGCAGTACTTC. This encodes CASSWKRDRPWVWQYF.

With respect to this clonotype: This may be a read error: a much more frequent sequence differs by one nucleotide. The chain carries TRBV6-2 or TRBV6-3 and TRBJ2-5, with unresolved D. V was shortened by 2 bases and J by 5 bases, with 3 bases between the two germline ends. From germline, CDR1 is MNHEY and CDR2 SVGEGT. This CDR3 contains 11 residues. This CDR3 is CASSYAETQYF. In DNA form, the CDR3 reads TGTGCCAGCAGTTACGCGGAGACCCAGTACTTC.

This clonotype was observed a few times. The chain carries TRBV14 and TRBJ2-7, with D perhaps TRBD1 (5 bases). Between the trimmed V and J ends, which lost 1 base and 4 bases, there was a span of 14 bases. The CDR3 contains 15 residues. Germline CDR1 reads SGHDN; CDR2 reads FVKESK. The CDR3 here is CASSQGPGKGYEQYF. The CDR3, as DNA: TGTGCCAGCAGCCAAGGTCCAGGGAAAGGTTACGAGCAGTACTTC.

In this sample, this clonotype turned up a few times. The rearrangement joins TRBV7-2 to TRBJ1-2; D is unclear. The CDR3 is made up of 14 amino acids. Germline V gives CDR1 SGHTA, CDR2 FQGNSA. Trimming pared 3 bases from V and 5 bases from J, leaving 13 bases between. This CDR3 reads CASSLKEWPYGYTF. The CDR3 DNA reads as TGTGCCAGCAGCTTGAAAGAGTGGCCATATGGCTACACCTTC. The full variable domain, rest sourced from reference TRBV7-2 and TRBJ1-2, is GAGVSQSPSNKVTEKGKDVELRCDPISGHTALYWYRQSLGQGLEFLIYFQGNSAPDKSGLPSDRFSAERTGGSVSTLTIQRTQQEDSAVYLCASSLKEWPYGYTFGSGTRLTVV.

This clonotype has a count of ten or more. The chain carries TRBV7-9 and TRBJ2-1; 8 bases fit TRBD2. The CDR3 extends over 14 amino acids. V lost 0 bases, J lost 9 bases, and 4 bases stayed unmatched. Germline V gene sequence: CDR1 SEHNR, CDR2 FQNEAQ (reference sequence). CDR3 loop: CASSLAGRAGEQFF. The CDR3 bases are TGTGCCAGCAGCTTAGCCGGGAGGGCGGGTGAGCAGTTCTTC. The variable domain in full, completed from reference TRBV7-9 and TRBJ2-1, reads DTGVSQNPRHKITKRGQNVTFRCDPISEHNRLYWYRQTLGQGPEFLTYFQNEAQLEKSRLLSDRFSAERPKGSFSTLEIQRTEQGDSAMYLCASSLAGRAGEQFFGPGTRLTVL.

This clonotype was detected a few times. This chain joins TRBV7-9 and TRBJ1-1; 9 bases align to TRBD1. The CDR3 runs to 14 residues. Trimming at V came to 0 bases and at J to 11 bases, leaving 7 bases not matched to a gene. CDR1 SEHNR and CDR2 FQNEAQ come from the germline V gene (reference sequence). The CDR3 DNA follows: TGTGCCAGCAGCTTAGCACCGGGCACAGGGGGCGCTTTCTTT. Translating gives CASSLAPGTGGAFF.

There are many counts of this clonotype. The V and J genes are TRBV5-6 and TRBJ2-1, with 14 bases identical to TRBD2. Germline V CDR1 and CDR2: SGHDT, YYEEEE. The CDR3 has 14 amino acids. J lost 10 bases, V lost 3 bases, and 3 bases had no gene match. As DNA, the CDR3 is TGTGCCAGCAGCTCGGGACTAGCGGGGGAGGAGCAGTTCTTC. This gives the protein CASSSGLAGEEQFF.

This clonotype was detected many times. This sequence joins TRBV27 and TRBJ2-7, with 7 bases aligning to TRBD1. The CDR3 contains 14 residues. Germline loops: CDR1 MNHEY, CDR2 SMNVEV (reference sequence). The J segment lost 6 bases and the V segment lost 5 bases, leaving 10 bases of the junction unmatched. CDR3 residues: CASSNRDSLGEQYF. The CDR3 DNA sequence: TGTGCCAGCAGTAACCGGGACAGCCTGGGCGAGCAGTACTTC.

This clonotype was recorded a few times. This chain connects TRBV7-2 to TRBJ2-2; either TRBD1 or TRBD2 may fit D (5 bases each). The CDR3 has 17 residues. The germline V and J ends were trimmed by 2 bases and 5 bases, with 18 bases remaining between them. Germline V gene data show CDR1 as SGHTA and CDR2 as FQGNSA. CDR3 bases: TGTGCCAGCAGCTTATCCCGGGGCACCTCGGGGACCGGGGAGCTGTTTTTT. It specifies CASSLSRGTSGTGELFF.

The V and J genes are TRBV30 and TRBJ2-1; D is perhaps TRBD1 or TRBD2 (5 bases each). V was clipped by 8 bases and J by 4 bases, with 15 bases between them. Germline CDR1 GTSNPN, CDR2 SVGIG (reference sequence). The CDR3 is 13 residues long. The CDR3: CARDRDMYNEQFF. The CDR3 DNA reads TGTGCCAGGGACCGGGATATGTACAATGAGCAGTTCTTC.

The rearrangement joins TRBV15 to TRBJ2-1; 8 nucleotides match TRBD1. This CDR3 spans 17 amino acids. The V segment lost 3 bases and the J segment 2 bases; nucleotides outside the gene matches: 9. The germline gives CDR1 LNHNV, CDR2 YYDKDF (reference sequence). Written as DNA, the CDR3 is TGTGCCACCAGCAGCCCCTCCGGGACAGGACCCTACAATGAGCAGTTCTTC. This codes for CATSSPSGTGPYNEQFF.

This clonotype came up many times. This sequence joins TRBV12-3 or TRBV12-4 and TRBJ2-3, with 9 bases fitting TRBD2. The length of the CDR3 is 17 residues. V shed 3 bases and J 0 bases; nucleotides not matched to a gene: 7. In DNA form, the CDR3 reads TGTGCCAGCAGTTTGGACCTAGCGGGATTTAGCACAGATACGCAGTATTTT. Residues: CASSLDLAGFSTDTQYF.

The table lists this clonotype with a few counts. The chain has TRBV20-1 and TRBJ2-7; TRBD1 agrees at 7 bases. The CDR3 covers 15 residues. V was pared by 3 bases and J by 0 bases, with 8 bases of the junction left unmatched. In germline, CDR1 is DFQATT, CDR2 SNEGSKA (reference sequence). CDR3 amino acids: CSARAIGTVSYEQYF. Written as DNA, the CDR3 is TGCAGTGCTAGGGCTATCGGGACAGTCTCCTACGAGCAGTACTTC.

This clonotype has only a few counts. The rearrangement uses TRBV28 and TRBJ2-1; D ambiguous. Germline CDR1 reads MDHEN; CDR2 reads SYDVKM. The CDR3 contains 11 residues. Between the trimmed V and J ends, which lost 3 bases and 10 bases, there was a span of 7 bases. CDR3 in amino acids: CASSFESEQFF. The CDR3 region has the DNA TGTGCCAGCAGTTTTGAGTCGGAGCAGTTCTTC. Complete variable domain (other parts from reference TRBV28 and TRBJ2-1): DVKVTQSSRYLVKRTGEKVFLECVQDMDHENMFWYRQDPGLGLRLIYFSYDVKMKEKGDIPEGYSVSREKKERFSLILESASTNQTSMYLCASSFESEQFFGPGTRLTVL.

This chain joins TRBV7-9 and TRBJ2-7; 11 bases are a match to TRBD1. CDR3 length equals 15 residues. The V gene end was trimmed by 5 bases and the J gene end by 3 bases; junction bases not matched to a gene: 6. Germline CDR1 and CDR2: SEHNR and FQNEAQ (reference sequence). The CDR3 spells CASSPWTGGFYEQYF. CDR3 coding DNA: TGTGCCAGCAGCCCTTGGACAGGGGGCTTCTACGAGCAGTACTTC.

Notes on this clonotype: One base away lies a much larger clone, so this may be a sequencing read error. V and J are TRBV29-1 and TRBJ1-1; no clear D gene. This CDR3 is 12 amino acids long. The V gene lost 2 bases and the J gene lost 2 bases, with 6 bases spanning the gap. Looked up from germline, CDR1 is SQVTM and CDR2 is ANQGSEA. The CDR3 loop reads CSVEQFNTEAFF. In DNA form, the CDR3 reads TGCAGCGTTGAACAGTTTAACACTGAAGCTTTCTTT.

This clonotype was seen only a few times. This sequence joins TRBV12-3 or TRBV12-4 and TRBJ2-7; D remains unclear. The V end lost 6 bases, the J end lost 2 bases, and 8 bases lay between the germline ends. CDR3 length: 12 residues. CDR3 sequence reads: CASRANPYEQYF. The CDR3 bases are TGTGCCAGCAGGGCTAATCCCTACGAGCAGTACTTC.

This clonotype has a count of ten or more. This chain joins TRBV29-1 and TRBJ2-7, with a tentative D call TRBD2 (6 bases). Germline values: CDR1 SQVTM, CDR2 ANQGSEA. V lost 4 bases to trimming and J lost 3 bases, with 19 bases between them. CDR3 size: 15 residues. CDR3 protein: CSVVPAGTFFYEQYF. The CDR3 DNA is TGCAGCGTTGTGCCCGCTGGGACTTTCTTCTACGAGCAGTACTTC.

This clonotype was recorded a few times. The chain combines TRBV12-3 or TRBV12-4 with TRBJ1-2; tentatively, D is TRBD1 (6 bases). With 11 bases removed from V and 4 bases from J, the gap between germline ends came to 17 bases. The CDR3 contains 13 residues. CDR3 nucleotide sequence: TGTGCCGTCCAGGGGTCCGGGGGCTATGGCTACACCTTC. As protein: CAVQGSGGYGYTF.

This clonotype was seen at least ten times. The rearrangement links TRBV3-1 to TRBJ2-7; D unresolved. The V end was cut by 1 base, the J end by 0 bases, with 13 bases between. This CDR3 is built from 16 residues. Germline values: CDR1 LGHDT, CDR2 YNNKEL (reference sequence). CDR3 protein: CASSQGISINSYEQYF. In nucleotides, the CDR3 is TGTGCCAGCAGCCAAGGGATTAGCATTAACTCCTACGAGCAGTACTTC.

The V call is TRBV2, the J call TRBJ2-2; TRBD1 matches 9 bases. V lost 1 base, J lost 5 bases, and 5 bases stayed unmatched. CDR3 length: 16 amino acids. The germline gives CDR1 SNHLY, CDR2 FYNNEI. The CDR3 bases are TGTGCCAGCAGTGAAGGGGGACAGGGTTTAACCGGGGAGCTGTTTTTT. Encoded protein: CASSEGGQGLTGELFF.

Many counts were recorded for this clonotype. This sequence joins TRBV11-2 and TRBJ2-5; D might be TRBD1 (5 bases). CDR3 length: 13 amino acids. Germline V gene lookup returns CDR1 SGHAT and CDR2 FQNNGV. V was shortened by 1 base and J by 4 bases, with 7 bases between the two germline ends. CDR3: CASSLGTGETQYF. The CDR3 region has the DNA TGTGCCAGCAGCTTAGGAACAGGAGAGACCCAGTACTTC.

This chain uses TRBV20-1 with TRBJ2-7; 11 bases are shared with TRBD1. Germline V lookup: CDR1 DFQATT, CDR2 SNEGSKA (reference sequence). The V gene end was trimmed by 0 bases and the J gene end by 6 bases; junction bases not matched to a gene: 7. The CDR3 contains 15 residues. In DNA, the CDR3 is TGCAGTGCTAGAGATTCTGGACAGGGGGCTCCCGAGCAGTACTTC. Translating it yields CSARDSGQGAPEQYF.

This clonotype was counted between two and nine times. V is TRBV7-3 and J is TRBJ1-1; D may be TRBD1 (6 bases). Germline V lookup: CDR1 SGHTA, CDR2 FQGTGA. With 1 base removed from V and 3 bases from J, the gap between germline ends came to 12 bases. The CDR3 spans 15 residues. The CDR3 sequence: CASSLMAGVDTEAFF. The CDR3 DNA sequence: TGTGCCAGCAGCTTAATGGCAGGGGTTGACACTGAAGCTTTCTTT.